Listed below are T cell receptor beta chains from one sample, sequenced in a study of shared clonotypes between healthy human individuals. The method was immunoSEQ multiplex PCR; TCRdb's version includes in-frame clones alone and lacks a portion of them. The sample has around 700,000 clones; about three quarters are singletons. The sample was memory CD4+ T cells sorted from blood. These receptors all come from a woman aged 25 to 39 in good health. Both conserved end residues are trimmed from each CDR3. Each record gives: J gene, V gene, clone size, CDR3 protein. Rows give clone size only sometimes, using once, few, many, or a class for an expanded clone.

j_gene: TRBJ1-4; v_gene: TRBV5-6; abundance: -; CDR3aa: ASSSIATNEKLF
j_gene: TRBJ2-7; v_gene: TRBV7-2; abundance: medium-sized; CDR3aa: ASSPYIEEQY
j_gene: TRBJ2-7; v_gene: TRBV10-3; abundance: -; CDR3aa: AISDSGGGRSEQY
j_gene: TRBJ2-1; v_gene: TRBV7-2; abundance: -; CDR3aa: ASSLGPGPGEQF
j_gene: TRBJ2-3; v_gene: TRBV10-3; abundance: -; CDR3aa: AISDAGGLGDTQY
j_gene: TRBJ2-3; v_gene: TRBV10-3; abundance: once; CDR3aa: AISDPDRGRDTQY
j_gene: TRBJ2-1; v_gene: TRBV5-1; abundance: -; CDR3aa: ASSLKPPNNEQF
j_gene: TRBJ2-3; v_gene: TRBV11-3; abundance: few; CDR3aa: ASSLGGSTDTQY
j_gene: TRBJ2-5; v_gene: TRBV11-2; abundance: -; CDR3aa: ASSPGQGIQETQY
j_gene: TRBJ1-1; v_gene: TRBV5-4; abundance: few; CDR3aa: ASSLVQRGFTEAF
j_gene: TRBJ2-7; v_gene: TRBV6-1; abundance: -; CDR3aa: ASSERPAGGPDEQY
j_gene: TRBJ1-4; v_gene: TRBV7-2; abundance: -; CDR3aa: ASSKSGGSEKLF
j_gene: TRBJ1-3; v_gene: TRBV4-2; abundance: -; CDR3aa: ASSQDPTTSGNTIY
j_gene: TRBJ2-1; v_gene: TRBV19; abundance: -; CDR3aa: ASSWMGTNEQF
j_gene: TRBJ2-7; v_gene: TRBV6-1; abundance: -; CDR3aa: ASRGWGQGSHEQY
j_gene: TRBJ2-1; v_gene: TRBV7-2; abundance: -; CDR3aa: ASSLALAPSSYNEQF
j_gene: TRBJ2-1; v_gene: TRBV6-1; abundance: many; CDR3aa: ASTVGTNSYNEQF
j_gene: TRBJ2-5; v_gene: TRBV6-5; abundance: -; CDR3aa: ASSQIGTGQETQY
j_gene: TRBJ1-1; v_gene: TRBV5-5; abundance: few; CDR3aa: ASSRYQVNTEAF
j_gene: TRBJ2-7; v_gene: TRBV19; abundance: -; CDR3aa: ASGAGGPYEQY
j_gene: TRBJ1-4; v_gene: TRBV30; abundance: -; CDR3aa: AWSPGGYNEKLF
j_gene: TRBJ1-1; v_gene: TRBV5-1; abundance: -; CDR3aa: ASSLEGGGPNTEAF
j_gene: TRBJ1-1; v_gene: TRBV7-8; abundance: -; CDR3aa: ASSFDPGSAEAF
j_gene: TRBJ2-1; v_gene: TRBV7-2; abundance: -; CDR3aa: ASSLAVGTQF
j_gene: TRBJ2-3; v_gene: TRBV2; abundance: -; CDR3aa: ASRTQDTQY
j_gene: TRBJ2-7; v_gene: TRBV6-4; abundance: -; CDR3aa: ASSDSIGASVHEQY
j_gene: TRBJ2-3; v_gene: TRBV29-1; abundance: few; CDR3aa: SVQLAGGSTDTQY
j_gene: TRBJ2-7; v_gene: TRBV6-6; abundance: -; CDR3aa: ASSYSPGGSGYEQY
j_gene: TRBJ2-1; v_gene: TRBV7-8; abundance: -; CDR3aa: ASSTDGQRHNEQF
j_gene: TRBJ2-3; v_gene: TRBV27; abundance: -; CDR3aa: ASRWLAADTQY
j_gene: TRBJ1-1; v_gene: TRBV5-4; abundance: many; CDR3aa: ASSLRDRPEAF
j_gene: TRBJ2-7; v_gene: TRBV27; abundance: -; CDR3aa: ASSPSSRVVYEQY
j_gene: TRBJ1-2; v_gene: TRBV28; abundance: -; CDR3aa: ASSSRAGGGYGYT
j_gene: TRBJ1-2; v_gene: TRBV5-4; abundance: -; CDR3aa: ASSLGMGGYT
j_gene: TRBJ2-3; v_gene: TRBV7-9; abundance: -; CDR3aa: ASSRGLAVSTDTQY
j_gene: TRBJ2-7; v_gene: TRBV2; abundance: -; CDR3aa: ASSRGTAMSEQY
j_gene: TRBJ2-3; v_gene: TRBV9; abundance: -; CDR3aa: ASSVMSSGDTQY
j_gene: TRBJ2-1; v_gene: TRBV5-6; abundance: -; CDR3aa: ASSAGRGSYNEQF
j_gene: TRBJ2-6; v_gene: TRBV4-1; abundance: -; CDR3aa: ASSQGSSSGANVLT
j_gene: TRBJ1-1; v_gene: TRBV6-1; abundance: once; CDR3aa: ASSEGVFSTEAF